Here is one T cell receptor (beta chain) with its context. Profiling relied on immunoSEQ multiplex PCR, and the TCRdb table lists in-frame clones only, not all of them. Of approximately 35,000 clones in the sample, roughly 36% were seen once. This sample stems from a study of PD-L1 blockade in urothelial cancer. Per the germline V gene, CDR1 is GTSNPN and CDR2 is SVGIG (reference sequence). Trimming left V 1 base short and J 7 bases short, with 10 bases between. The CDR3 is 12 residues long. J is TRBJ1-2 and V is TRBV30, with D perhaps matching TRBD1 (5 bases). Sequencing was performed on tumor tissue, taken before atezolizumab (anti-PD-L1) treatment. The sequence was collected from a man aged 55 to 70 with urothelial cancer. CDR3 protein: CAWSGSRGGYTF. The CDR3 nucleotides read TGTGCCTGGAGTGGATCTAGGGGTGGCTACACCTTC.